This T cell receptor (beta chain) came from a study of cytomegalovirus exposure and HLA in healthy donors. Study-level background: Researchers previously reported finding about 110 million unique TCR beta sequences from 150 million to 200 million T cells.

This PCR relied on a set of 60 Vbeta primers and 13 Jbeta primers. TCRdb keeps only in-frame clones here, not all; method: immunoSEQ multiplex PCR. Altogether about 140,000 clones are present, 75% to 85% being singletons, with the ten largest covering less than 3%. With respect to this clone: Its antigen is still unknown. Compared with germline, one end of the junction differs, possibly owing to a read error.

Looked up from germline, CDR1 is SNHLY and CDR2 is FYNNEI. CDR3 length equals 15 residues. General observations from the study: Sequencing depth across donors, presence/absence analyses assumed, was roughly uniform.

J is TRBJ1-2 and V is TRBV2, with 7 bases fitting TRBD1. This TCR was recovered from a man in his fifties or sixties in good health and CMV-seronegative. Source material: PBMCs. For the CDR3, the DNA is TGTGCCAGCAGCGAAGACGGGACAGCAGTCTATGGCTACACCTTC. It translates to CASSEDGTAVYGYTF.